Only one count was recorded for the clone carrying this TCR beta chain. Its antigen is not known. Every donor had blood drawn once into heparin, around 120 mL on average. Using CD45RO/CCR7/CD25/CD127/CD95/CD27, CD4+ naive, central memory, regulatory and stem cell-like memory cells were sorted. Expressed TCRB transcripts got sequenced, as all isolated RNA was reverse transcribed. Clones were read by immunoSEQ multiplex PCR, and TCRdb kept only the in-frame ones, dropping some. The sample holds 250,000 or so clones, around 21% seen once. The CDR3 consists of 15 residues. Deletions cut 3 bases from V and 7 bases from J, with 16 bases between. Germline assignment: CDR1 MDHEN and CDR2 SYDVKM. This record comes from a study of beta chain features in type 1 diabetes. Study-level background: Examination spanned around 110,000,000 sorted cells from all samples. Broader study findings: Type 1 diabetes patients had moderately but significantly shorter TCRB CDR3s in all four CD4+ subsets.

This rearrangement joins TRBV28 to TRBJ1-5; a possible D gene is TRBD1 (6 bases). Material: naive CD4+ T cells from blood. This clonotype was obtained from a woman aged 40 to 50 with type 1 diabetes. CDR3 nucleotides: TGTGCCAGCAGTTTGAGGTCCAGGGGCTGGCAGCCCCAGCATTTT. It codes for CASSLRSRGWQPQHF.